The next 21 T cell receptor beta chains were all read from a single sample in a study of CD8 T cells in Susac syndrome. RNA, at about 0.45 to 1 ug, was reverse transcribed with random hexamers. TCRdb fed the immunoSEQ multiplex PCR reads into MiXCR, producing one record per CDR3 protein. The sample includes approximately 94,000 distinct CDR3 sequences, approximately 95% seen only once; the top ten take more than 0.3%. Source material: CD8+ T cells from PBMCs. The source of these receptors is a human donor with Susac syndrome.

CDR3 sequence: CSVVQGQETQYF. CDR3 sequence (DNA): TGCAGCGTTGTTCAGGGCCAAGAGACCCAGTACTTC. The chain uses TRBV29-1 and TRBJ2-5; D is possibly TRBD1 (5 bases). V dropped 4 bases and J dropped 1 base, with 7 bases sitting between them. Germline V gene lookup returns CDR1 SQVTM and CDR2 ANQGSEA. The CDR3 runs to 12 residues.

This clonotype was counted once. This chain connects TRBV15 to TRBJ2-2; TRBD2 matches 9 bases. CDR3 length: 17 amino acids. Germline CDR1 LNHNV, CDR2 YYDKDF (reference sequence). The V segment lost 0 bases and the J segment 9 bases; nucleotides outside the gene matches: 11. The DNA for the CDR3 is TGTGCCACCAGCAGAGATGAGAGCGGGGGGCTCGCCAGGGAGCTGTTTTTT. Translation gives CATSRDESGGLARELFF.

V gene TRBV6-4 combines with J gene TRBJ2-5; the match to TRBD2 covers 13 bases. The CDR3 totals 14 residues. Germline V gene sequence: CDR1 MRHNA, CDR2 SNTAGT. V shed 8 bases, J shed 4 bases, and the junction held 4 bases outside the gene matches. CDR3 in amino acids: CASLGLAGSETQYF. CDR3 in DNA: TGTGCCAGCTTGGGACTAGCGGGATCAGAGACCCAGTACTTC.

This rearrangement joins TRBV29-1 to TRBJ1-2; D unclear. Trimming shortened V by 3 bases and J by 4 bases, and 9 bases separated the two germline ends. CDR1 and CDR2 from the germline V gene are SQVTM and ANQGSEA. The CDR3 has 12 residues. The CDR3 spells CSVEVRGYGYTF. The CDR3 coding sequence is TGCAGCGTTGAGGTCCGCGGCTATGGCTACACCTTC.

V is TRBV5-1 and J is TRBJ1-2; no firm D call. Trimming left V 7 bases short and J 7 bases short, with 17 bases between. The CDR3 has 13 amino acids. Germline V gene lookup returns CDR1 SGHRS and CDR2 YFSETQ. The chain's CDR3 is CASSKQEAGGYTF. CDR3 nucleotide sequence: TGCGCCAGCTCAAAACAAGAAGCAGGTGGCTACACCTTC.

This chain links TRBV3-1 with TRBJ1-5, with D unclear. The length of the CDR3 is 14 residues. Trimming left V 1 base short and J 6 bases short, with 10 bases between. Germline V gene data show CDR1 as LGHDT and CDR2 as YNNKEL (reference sequence). The CDR3 nucleotides are TGTGCCAGCAGCCAAGGTGGGGTCATTCAGCCCCAGCATTTT. Its protein product is CASSQGGVIQPQHF.

This chain uses TRBV20-1 with TRBJ2-1; the match to TRBD1 covers 8 bases. Germline CDR1 and CDR2: DFQATT and SNEGSKA (reference sequence). This CDR3 has 15 residues. J lost 7 bases, V lost 2 bases, and 10 bases had no gene match. CDR3 residues: CSARMSQGAGNEQFF. The CDR3 DNA sequence: TGCAGTGCTAGAATGAGCCAGGGGGCAGGAAATGAGCAGTTCTTC.

V is TRBV7-9 and J is TRBJ1-4; D ambiguous. Per the germline V gene, CDR1 is SEHNR and CDR2 is FQNEAQ (reference sequence). The CDR3 extends over 13 amino acids. V dropped 5 bases and J dropped 8 bases, with 12 bases sitting between them. The CDR3 reads CASSPMGGEKLFF. CDR3 bases: TGTGCCAGCAGCCCTATGGGCGGAGAAAAACTGTTTTTT.

The V call is TRBV14, the J call TRBJ2-1, with a tentative D call TRBD1 (5 bases). The germline V gene has CDR1 SGHDN and CDR2 FVKESK. Trimming removed 0 bases from V and 6 bases from J, with 9 bases in between. This CDR3 region has 14 residues. CDR3 sequence reads: CASSQDLGANEQFF. In nucleotides, the CDR3 is TGTGCCAGCAGCCAAGACCTAGGGGCCAATGAGCAGTTCTTC.

The chain joins TRBV15 to TRBJ2-7; 7 positions match TRBD2. The CDR3 sequence is 15 residues long. V lost 2 bases and J lost 5; bases outside the gene matches: 9. Germline V lookup: CDR1 LNHNV, CDR2 YYDKDF (reference sequence). The CDR3 here is CATSRYGTTLNEQYF. The CDR3 DNA reads TGTGCCACCAGCAGATACGGGACTACTCTCAACGAGCAGTACTTC.

The V and J genes are TRBV4-1 and TRBJ2-3; D is undetermined. This CDR3 has 17 amino acids. Trimming took off 4 bases at V and 1 base at J, with 18 bases between the two ends. Looked up from germline, CDR1 is MGHRA and CDR2 is YSYEKL. In DNA form, the CDR3 reads TGCGCCAGCAGCCCCTGGGCAGCCAGGTCCGGCACAGATACGCAGTATTTT. Residues: CASSPWAARSGTDTQYF.

J is TRBJ1-5 and V is TRBV18, with a tentative D call TRBD1 (6 bases). Germline CDR1 reads KGHSH; CDR2 reads LQKENI. The ends were cut back, 3 bases at V and 5 bases at J, with 11 bases in the middle. The length of the CDR3 is 14 residues. CDR3 DNA sequence: TGTGCCAGCTCACCTACAGGGTGGCATCAGCCCCAGCATTTT. It yields the protein CASSPTGWHQPQHF. Full variable domain (missing parts from reference TRBV18 and TRBJ1-5): NAGVMQNPRHLVRRRGQEARLRCSPMKGHSHVYWYRQLPEEGLKFMVYLQKENIIDESGMPKERFSAEFPKEGPSILRIQQVVRGDSAAYFCASSPTGWHQPQHFGDGTRLSIL.

The chain is built from TRBV2 and TRBJ1-4; 10 bases agree with TRBD1. This CDR3 has 13 residues. Germline assignment: CDR1 SNHLY and CDR2 FYNNEI. V lost 10 bases and J lost 8; bases outside the gene matches: 7. CDR3 residues: CAITGTGDEKLFF. The CDR3 nucleotides are TGTGCCATAACCGGGACAGGGGACGAAAAACTGTTTTTT.

The V and J genes are TRBV5-1 and TRBJ2-1; 8 positions match TRBD1. J was trimmed by 9 bases and V by 3 bases; bases with no gene match: 5. The CDR3 is 13 amino acids. CDR1 SGHRS and CDR2 YFSETQ come from the germline V gene. In DNA form, the CDR3 reads TGCGCCAGCAGCTCTCAGGGGGCGTTTGAGCAGTTCTTC. This sequence encodes CASSSQGAFEQFF.

The gene calls are TRBV12-3 or TRBV12-4 and TRBJ1-2, with 10 bases that match TRBD1. Trimming removed 1 base from V and 4 bases from J; junction bases left unmatched: 0. This CDR3 contains 14 residues. CDR3 loop: CASSLGDRGYGYTF. As DNA, the CDR3 is TGTGCCAGCAGTTTAGGGGACAGGGGCTATGGCTACACCTTC.

The V and J genes are TRBV29-1 and TRBJ2-5; perhaps D is TRBD1 or TRBD2 (6 bases each). V dropped 3 bases and J dropped 2 bases, with 13 bases sitting between them. Germline assignment: CDR1 SQVTM and CDR2 ANQGSEA. The CDR3 has 14 amino acids. The chain's CDR3 is CSVEGGTTQETQYF. DNA of the CDR3: TGCAGCGTTGAGGGCGGGACAACACAAGAGACCCAGTACTTC. Full variable domain (remainder filled in from reference TRBV29-1 and TRBJ2-5): SAVISQKPSRDICQRGTSLTIQCQVDSQVTMMFWYRQQPGQSLTLIATANQGSEATYESGFVIDKFPISRPNLTFSTLTVSNMSPEDSSIYLCSVEGGTTQETQYFGPGTRLLVL.

V usage is TRBV7-2 and J usage is TRBJ2-3; D might be TRBD2 (5 bases). Trimming cost V 5 bases and J 0 bases, with 15 bases left between them. The germline gives CDR1 SGHTA, CDR2 FQGNSA. The CDR3 is 16 amino acids. The CDR3 region is CASSPAEAESTDTQYF. The CDR3 DNA reads TGTGCCAGCAGCCCCGCGGAGGCGGAAAGCACAGATACGCAGTATTTT.

V usage is TRBV29-1 and J usage is TRBJ1-2; D might be TRBD1 (5 bases). Germline assignment: CDR1 SQVTM and CDR2 ANQGSEA. With 4 bases removed from V and 6 bases from J, the gap between germline ends came to 6 bases. CDR3 length equals 10 residues. The CDR3 region is CSVVGDGYTF. The CDR3 coding sequence is TGCAGCGTTGTAGGGGATGGCTACACCTTC.

The chain combines TRBV3-1 with TRBJ1-2; D is perhaps TRBD1 (6 bases). This CDR3 region has 14 residues. Per germline, CDR1 LGHDT and CDR2 YNNKEL (reference sequence). V lost 1 base and J lost 4, with 10 bases in between. The CDR3 sequence is CASSQGQESYGYTF. The DNA of the CDR3 is TGTGCCAGCAGCCAAGGACAGGAGAGCTATGGCTACACCTTC.

The J gene is TRBJ2-7, the V gene TRBV7-6; the match to TRBD2 covers 11 bases. Germline assignment: CDR1 SGHVS and CDR2 FNYEAQ. The CDR3 loop spans 16 amino acids. V gave up 5 bases and J gave up 3 bases; unmatched junction bases: 9. This CDR3 is CASSPELAGGNYEQYF. The CDR3 nucleotides read TGTGCCAGCAGCCCGGAGTTAGCGGGAGGGAACTACGAGCAGTACTTC.

This chain connects TRBV11-2 to TRBJ2-5; 8 nucleotides agree with TRBD2. The CDR3 runs to 15 residues. Trimming took 5 bases from V and 4 from J; bases not matched to a gene: 9. CDR1 and CDR2 (germline): SGHAT, FQNNGV. This CDR3 reads CASSLRRLAGETQYF. The CDR3 coding sequence is TGTGCCAGCAGCCTTCGAAGGCTAGCGGGAGAGACCCAGTACTTC.